This T cell receptor (beta chain) was recorded in a study of T cells in Graves' hyperthyroidism and ophthalmopathy. On the study more broadly: Peripheral blood was taken when the disease was first diagnosed, before any treatment began.

The CDR3 spans 13 residues. Trimming shortened V by 5 bases and J by 4 bases, and 12 bases separated the two germline ends. The study's findings and limits: The model anticipated ophthalmopathy a median approximately 6.5 months pre-onset. Stable hyperthyroidism and ophthalmopathy were separated using 13 V-J signatures.

This clonotype was seen a handful of times. What it recognizes is unknown. Amplified TCR beta CDR3 regions came from RNA transcripts. The primer set for the first-round RT-PCR of the TCR CDR3 was HTBI. A single record per CDR3 protein comes from TCRdb applying MiXCR to the multiplex PCR reads. This sample has some 500,000 distinct CDR3 sequences; roughly a quarter occur once, and the top ten carry around 11%. Under 3 months was the duration of disease in ophthalmopathy patients, who also had a Clinical Activity Score of at least 3 and a NOSPECS grade of at least 4. The chain joins TRBV12-3 or TRBV12-4 to TRBJ2-7; D gene uncertain. The clonotype was recovered from a woman in her twenties or thirties with Graves' ophthalmopathy. The sample taken for sequencing was blood. The CDR3 DNA follows: TGTGCCAGCAGTCCCCCCCCAGGATACGAGCAGTACTTC. It translates to CASSPPPGYEQYF.